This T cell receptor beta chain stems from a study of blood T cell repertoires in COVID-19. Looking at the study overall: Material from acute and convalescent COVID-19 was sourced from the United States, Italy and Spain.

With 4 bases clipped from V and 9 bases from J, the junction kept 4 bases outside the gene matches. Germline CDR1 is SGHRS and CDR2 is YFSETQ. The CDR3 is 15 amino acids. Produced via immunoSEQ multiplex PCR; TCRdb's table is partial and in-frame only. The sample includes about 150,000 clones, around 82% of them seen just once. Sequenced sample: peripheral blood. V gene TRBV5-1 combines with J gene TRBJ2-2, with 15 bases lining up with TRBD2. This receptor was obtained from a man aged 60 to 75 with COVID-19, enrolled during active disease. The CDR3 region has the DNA TGCGCCAGCAGCGTTGGGACTAGCGGGAGGAGGGAGCTGTTTTTT. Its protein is CASSVGTSGRRELFF.